Sample share makes the clone carrying this T cell receptor (beta chain) medium-sized. Its target is unknown. With the read ending 3 residues before the CDR3 end, the germline J gene is used to fill in that end. TCRdb keeps only in-frame clones here, not all; method: immunoSEQ multiplex PCR. Observed are some 10,000 clones, no singletons, with the top ten taking over 6%. With V trimmed by 2 bases and J by 5 bases, 10 bases remained unmatched. This CDR3 contains 19 residues. CDR1 is SGHRS, CDR2 YFSETQ, per germline. Patients had low serum IgG, IgA and/or IgM and specific antibody deficiency. No CVID subject was ill or on immunomodulatory drugs when sampled. The data are from a study of T cell clonality in common variable immunodeficiency. Study-level results: In common variable immunodeficiency, TCR beta chains reportedly carried fewer deletions and N-nucleotide insertions. CVID subjects shared fewer TCRbeta clones than healthy controls did.

This receptor was taken from a human donor with common variable immunodeficiency. The V call is TRBV5-1, the J call TRBJ2-2, with TRBD2 identical over 15 bases. The sequenced sample consisted of peripheral blood mononuclear cells. CDR3 in amino acids: CASSLGLAGGLGRTGELFF. CDR3 DNA, as far as it was read: TGCGCCAGCAGCTTAGGACTAGCGGGAGGGCTTGGACGGACCGGGGAG.